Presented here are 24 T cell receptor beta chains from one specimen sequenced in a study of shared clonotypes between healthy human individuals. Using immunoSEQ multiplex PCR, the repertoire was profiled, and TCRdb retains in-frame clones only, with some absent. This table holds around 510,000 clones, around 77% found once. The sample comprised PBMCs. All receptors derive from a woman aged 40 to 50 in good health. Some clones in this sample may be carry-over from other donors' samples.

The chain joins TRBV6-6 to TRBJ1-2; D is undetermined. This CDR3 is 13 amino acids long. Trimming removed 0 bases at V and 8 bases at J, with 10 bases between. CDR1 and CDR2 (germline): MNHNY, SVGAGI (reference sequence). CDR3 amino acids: CASSYSDGGGYTF. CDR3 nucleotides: TGTGCCAGCAGTTACTCGGACGGTGGGGGCTACACCTTC.

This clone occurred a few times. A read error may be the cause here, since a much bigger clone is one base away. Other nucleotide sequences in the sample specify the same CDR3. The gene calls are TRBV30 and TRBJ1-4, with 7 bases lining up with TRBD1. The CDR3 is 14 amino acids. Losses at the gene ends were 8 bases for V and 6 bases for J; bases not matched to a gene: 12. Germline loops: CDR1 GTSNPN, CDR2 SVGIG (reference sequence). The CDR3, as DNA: TGTGCCCGGGAGGACCGTACAGGGGATGAAAAACTGTTTTTT. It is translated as CAREDRTGDEKLFF.

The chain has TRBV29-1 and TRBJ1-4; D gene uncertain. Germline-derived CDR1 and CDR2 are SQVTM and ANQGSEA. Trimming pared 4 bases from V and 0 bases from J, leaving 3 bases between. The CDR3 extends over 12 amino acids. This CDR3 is CSVVSTNEKLFF. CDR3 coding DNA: TGCAGCGTTGTGTCAACTAATGAAAAACTGTTTTTT.

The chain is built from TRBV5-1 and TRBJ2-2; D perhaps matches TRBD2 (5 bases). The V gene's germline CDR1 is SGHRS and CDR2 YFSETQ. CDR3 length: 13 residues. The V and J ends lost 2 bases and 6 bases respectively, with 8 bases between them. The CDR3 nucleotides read TGCGCCAGCAGCTTCGGGGTTGCCGGGGAGCTGTTTTTT. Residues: CASSFGVAGELFF.

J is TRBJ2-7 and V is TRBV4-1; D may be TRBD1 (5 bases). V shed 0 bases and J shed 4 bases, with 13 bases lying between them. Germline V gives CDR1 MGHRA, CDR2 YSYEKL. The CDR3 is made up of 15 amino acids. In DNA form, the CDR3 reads TGCGCCAGCAGCCAAGATGGCAGGGTGGCGTACGAGCAGTACTTC. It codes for CASSQDGRVAYEQYF.

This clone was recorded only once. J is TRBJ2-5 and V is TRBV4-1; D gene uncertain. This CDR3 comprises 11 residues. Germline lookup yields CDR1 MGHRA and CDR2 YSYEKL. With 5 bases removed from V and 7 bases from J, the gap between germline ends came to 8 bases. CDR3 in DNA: TGCGCCAGCAGCAGCAAAGGGACCCAGTACTTC. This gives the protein CASSSKGTQYF.

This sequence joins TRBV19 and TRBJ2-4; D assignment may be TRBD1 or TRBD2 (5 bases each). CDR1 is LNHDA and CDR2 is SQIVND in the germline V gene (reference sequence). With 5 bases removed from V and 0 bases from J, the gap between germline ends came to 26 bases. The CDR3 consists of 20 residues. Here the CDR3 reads CASSLPGTENLPLAKNIQYF. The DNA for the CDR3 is TGTGCCAGTAGTCTCCCCGGGACGGAGAATCTCCCTCTAGCCAAAAACATTCAGTACTTC.

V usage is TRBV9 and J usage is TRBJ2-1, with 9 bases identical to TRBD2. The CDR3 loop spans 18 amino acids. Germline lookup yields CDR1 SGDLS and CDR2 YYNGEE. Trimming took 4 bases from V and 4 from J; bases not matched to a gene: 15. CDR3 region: CASSSPPQASGMYNEQFF. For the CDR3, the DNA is TGTGCCAGCAGCTCCCCGCCGCAGGCTAGCGGGATGTACAATGAGCAGTTCTTC.

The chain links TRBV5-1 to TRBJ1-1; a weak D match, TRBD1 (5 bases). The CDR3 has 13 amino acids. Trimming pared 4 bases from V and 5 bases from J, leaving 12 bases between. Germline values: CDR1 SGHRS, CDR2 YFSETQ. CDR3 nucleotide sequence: TGCGCCAGCAGCCTGGGGGGACTAACTGAAGCTTTCTTT. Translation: CASSLGGLTEAFF. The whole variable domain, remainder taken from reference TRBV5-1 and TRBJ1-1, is KAGVTQTPRYLIKTRGQQVTLSCSPISGHRSVSWYQQTPGQGLQFLFEYFSETQRNKGNFPGRFSGRQFSNSRSEMNVSTLELGDSALYLCASSLGGLTEAFFGQGTRLTVV.

The CDR3 is CASSGGTTSTDTQYF. The CDR3 bases are TGTGCCAGCAGCGGAGGGACGACGAGCACAGATACGCAGTATTTT. This chain uses TRBV6-4 with TRBJ2-3; the D gene is possibly TRBD2 (6 bases). V lost 6 bases and J lost 0, with 13 bases in between. Germline lookup yields CDR1 MRHNA and CDR2 SNTAGT. The CDR3 loop spans 15 amino acids.

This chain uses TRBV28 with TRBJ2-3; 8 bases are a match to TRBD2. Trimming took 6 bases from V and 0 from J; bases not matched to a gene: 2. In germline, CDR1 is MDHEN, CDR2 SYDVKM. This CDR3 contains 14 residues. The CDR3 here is CASSLAGSTDTQYF. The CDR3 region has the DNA TGTGCCAGCAGCTTAGCGGGAAGCACAGATACGCAGTATTTT. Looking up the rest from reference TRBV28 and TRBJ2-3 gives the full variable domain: DVKVTQSSRYLVKRTGEKVFLECVQDMDHENMFWYRQDPGLGLRLIYFSYDVKMKEKGDIPEGYSVSREKKERFSLILESASTNQTSMYLCASSLAGSTDTQYFGPGTRLTVL.

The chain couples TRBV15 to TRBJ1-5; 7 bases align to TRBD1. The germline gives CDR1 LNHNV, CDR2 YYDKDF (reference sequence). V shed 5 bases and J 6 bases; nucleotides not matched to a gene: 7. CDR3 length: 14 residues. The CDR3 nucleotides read TGTGCCACCAGCCCCCGCAGGGGGAGTCAGCCCCAGCATTTT. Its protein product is CATSPRRGSQPQHF.

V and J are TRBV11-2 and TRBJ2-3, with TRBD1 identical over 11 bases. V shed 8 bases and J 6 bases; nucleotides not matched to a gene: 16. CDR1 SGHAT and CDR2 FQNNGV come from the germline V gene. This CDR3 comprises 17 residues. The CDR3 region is CASLPNLGQGAGDTQYF. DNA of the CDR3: TGTGCCAGCCTACCCAACCTAGGACAGGGGGCAGGGGATACGCAGTATTTT.

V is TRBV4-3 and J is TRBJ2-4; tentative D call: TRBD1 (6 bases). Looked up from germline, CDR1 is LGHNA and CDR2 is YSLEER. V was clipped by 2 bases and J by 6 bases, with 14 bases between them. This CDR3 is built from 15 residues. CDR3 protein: CASSQRRGIGNIQYF. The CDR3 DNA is TGCGCCAGCAGCCAACGCAGGGGTATAGGAAACATTCAGTACTTC.

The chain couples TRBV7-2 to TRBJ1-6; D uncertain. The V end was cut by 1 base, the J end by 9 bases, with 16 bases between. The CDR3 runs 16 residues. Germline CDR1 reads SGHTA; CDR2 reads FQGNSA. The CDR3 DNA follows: TGTGCCAGCAGCTTAGAAGGGCAGGTGGGGTTTTCACCCCTCCACTTT. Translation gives CASSLEGQVGFSPLHF.

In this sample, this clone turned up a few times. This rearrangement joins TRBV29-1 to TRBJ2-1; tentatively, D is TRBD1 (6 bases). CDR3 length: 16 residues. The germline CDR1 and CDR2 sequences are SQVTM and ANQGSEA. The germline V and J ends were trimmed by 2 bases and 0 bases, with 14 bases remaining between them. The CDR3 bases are TGCAGCGTTGAACCCGGGACACCGAGCTCCTACAATGAGCAGTTCTTC. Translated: CSVEPGTPSSYNEQFF.

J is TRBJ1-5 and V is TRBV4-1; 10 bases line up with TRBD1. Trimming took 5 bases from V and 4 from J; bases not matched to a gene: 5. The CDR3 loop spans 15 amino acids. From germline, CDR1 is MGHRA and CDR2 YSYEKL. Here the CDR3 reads CASSLRQGANQPQHF. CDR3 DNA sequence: TGCGCCAGCAGCTTAAGACAGGGGGCTAATCAGCCCCAGCATTTT.

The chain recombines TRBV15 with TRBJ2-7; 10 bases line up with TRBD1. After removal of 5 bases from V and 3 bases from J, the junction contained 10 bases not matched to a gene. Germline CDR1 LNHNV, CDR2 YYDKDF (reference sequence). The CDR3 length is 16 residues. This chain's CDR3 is CATSRRGGTGDYEQYF. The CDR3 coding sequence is TGTGCCACCAGCCGAAGGGGCGGGACAGGGGACTACGAGCAGTACTTC.

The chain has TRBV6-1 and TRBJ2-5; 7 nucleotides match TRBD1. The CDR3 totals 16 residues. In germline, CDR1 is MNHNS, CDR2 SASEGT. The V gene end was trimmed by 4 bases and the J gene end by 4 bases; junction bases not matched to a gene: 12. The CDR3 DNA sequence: TGTGCCAGCAGTGCCCCGGGACAGCTAGCAGGAGAGACCCAGTACTTC. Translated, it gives CASSAPGQLAGETQYF.

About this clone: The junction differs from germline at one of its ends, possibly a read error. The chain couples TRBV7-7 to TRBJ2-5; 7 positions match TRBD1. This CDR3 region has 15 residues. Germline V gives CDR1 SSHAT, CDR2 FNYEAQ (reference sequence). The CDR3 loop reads CASRPMTGNQETQYF. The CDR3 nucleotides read TGTGCTAGCAGACCGATGACAGGGAACCAAGAGACCCAGTACTTC. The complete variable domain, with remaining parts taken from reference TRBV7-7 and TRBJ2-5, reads GAGVSQSPRYKVTKRGQDVTLRCDPISSHATLYWYQQALGQGPEFLTYFNYEAQPDKSGLPSDRFSAERPEGSISTLTIQRTEQRDSAMYRCASRPMTGNQETQYFGPGTRLLVL.

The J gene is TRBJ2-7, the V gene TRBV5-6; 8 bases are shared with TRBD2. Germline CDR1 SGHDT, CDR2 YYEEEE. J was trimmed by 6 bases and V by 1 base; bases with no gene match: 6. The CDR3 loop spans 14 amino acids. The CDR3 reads CASSLRGGGGEQYF. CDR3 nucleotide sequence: TGTGCCAGCAGCTTGCGGGGGGGAGGAGGCGAGCAGTACTTC.

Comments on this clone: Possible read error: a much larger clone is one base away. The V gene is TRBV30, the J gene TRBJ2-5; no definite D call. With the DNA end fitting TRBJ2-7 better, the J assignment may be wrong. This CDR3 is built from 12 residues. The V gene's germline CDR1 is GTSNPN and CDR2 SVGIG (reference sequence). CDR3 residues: CVWKLDSYEQYF. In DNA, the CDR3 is TGTGTCTGGAAGTTGGACTCCTACGAGCAGTACTTC.

This CDR3 reads CASSPGTGNTEAFF. CDR3 DNA sequence: TGTGCCAGCTCACCAGGGACAGGAAACACTGAAGCTTTCTTT. The chain carries TRBV18 and TRBJ1-1, with 8 bases that match TRBD1. J lost 2 bases, V lost 2 bases, and 1 base had no gene match. The V gene's germline CDR1 is KGHSH and CDR2 LQKENI. The CDR3 is 14 residues long. Full variable domain (rest looked up from reference TRBV18 and TRBJ1-1): NAGVMQNPRHLVRRRGQEARLRCSPMKGHSHVYWYRQLPEEGLKFMVYLQKENIIDESGMPKERFSAEFPKEGPSILRIQQVVRGDSAAYFCASSPGTGNTEAFFGQGTRLTVV.

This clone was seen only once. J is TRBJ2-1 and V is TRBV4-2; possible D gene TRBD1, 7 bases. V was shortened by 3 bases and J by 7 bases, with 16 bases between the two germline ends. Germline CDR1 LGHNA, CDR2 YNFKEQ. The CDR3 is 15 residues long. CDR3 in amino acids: CASSQQGSGGNEQFF. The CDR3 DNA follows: TGTGCCAGCAGCCAGCAGGGGTCAGGGGGGAATGAGCAGTTCTTC.